A single sample gave rise to the 9 T cell receptor beta chains below, sequenced in a study of cytomegalovirus exposure and HLA in healthy donors. The study ran its PCR with 60 Vbeta and 13 Jbeta primers. This table comes from immunoSEQ multiplex PCR, and its TCRdb copy is limited to in-frame clones, with some not included. In the table there are roughly 200,000 clones, under 85% of which are singletons. Sample: PBMCs. The receptors were sampled from a male donor in good health and CMV-seronegative.

The chain couples TRBV5-4 to TRBJ2-7, with D maybe TRBD1 (5 bases). Trimming left V 0 bases short and J 4 bases short, with 11 bases between. The CDR3 is 14 amino acids. Germline-derived CDR1 and CDR2 are SGHNT and YYREEE (reference sequence). CDR3 nucleotides: TGTGCCAGCAGCTTGGGGGGCGGAGATTACGAGCAGTACTTC. Protein sequence: CASSLGGGDYEQYF.

Concerning this clone: The same CDR3 can be traced to other DNA sequences in this sample. The V call is TRBV9, the J call TRBJ2-1, with 10 bases lining up with TRBD2. The germline V gene encodes CDR1 SGDLS and CDR2 YYNGEE. The ends lost 0 bases at V and 5 bases at J; junction bases unmatched: 2. The CDR3 covers 15 residues. This chain's CDR3 is CASSVGLAGDNEQFF. The CDR3 DNA follows: TGTGCCAGCAGCGTAGGGCTAGCGGGAGACAATGAGCAGTTCTTC.

The chain combines TRBV27 with TRBJ2-1, with 8 bases that match TRBD2. J was trimmed by 3 bases and V by 6 bases; bases with no gene match: 7. The CDR3 runs to 15 residues. CDR1 is MNHEY, CDR2 SMNVEV, per germline (reference sequence). CDR3 nucleotide sequence: TGTGCCAGCAGGCGGGGGGCTAGCGGCTACAATGAGCAGTTCTTC. It is translated as CASRRGASGYNEQFF.

V gene TRBV6-5 combines with J gene TRBJ2-5; 7 bases are shared with TRBD1. The DNA matches TRBJ2-7 better at its end, which makes the J call doubtful. CDR1 and CDR2 from the germline V gene are MNHEY and SVGAGI. This CDR3 comprises 16 residues. The DNA of the CDR3 is TGTGCCAGCAGTTACTCGATGGGACAGCGCTCCTACGAGCAGTACTTC. Translation gives CASSYSMGQRSYEQYF.

The chain uses TRBV28 and TRBJ1-5, with 7 bases matching TRBD1. The CDR3 spans 13 residues. Germline V gene lookup returns CDR1 MDHEN and CDR2 SYDVKM. J gave up 7 bases and V 5 bases, and 5 bases lay outside the gene matches. The CDR3 loop reads CASSDRDSQPQHF. CDR3 in DNA: TGTGCCAGCAGTGACCGGGACAGCCAGCCCCAGCATTTT.

V usage is TRBV6-5 and J usage is TRBJ1-1; D unclear. Germline-derived CDR1 and CDR2 are MNHEY and SVGAGI. The length of the CDR3 is 14 residues. V was cut by 6 bases and J by 4 bases, with 15 bases left in between. In DNA form, the CDR3 reads TGTGCCAGCAGCCCCGTCGTTAGTGTCACTGAAGCTTTCTTT. Translating gives CASSPVVSVTEAFF.

The chain combines TRBV15 with TRBJ1-3; TRBD1 might be the D (5 bases). V was shortened by 0 bases and J by 1 base, with 10 bases between the two germline ends. Germline CDR1 is LNHNV and CDR2 is YYDKDF (reference sequence). This CDR3 has 16 residues. CDR3 protein: CATSRDREASGNTIYF. The CDR3 coding sequence is TGTGCCACCAGCAGAGACAGGGAGGCATCTGGAAACACCATATATTTT.

This rearrangement joins TRBV15 to TRBJ1-5, with a tentative D call TRBD1 (5 bases). The CDR3 is made up of 16 amino acids. V lost 0 bases and J 8 bases, leaving 17 bases between the germline ends. CDR1 LNHNV and CDR2 YYDKDF come from the germline V gene (reference sequence). Written as DNA, the CDR3 is TGTGCCACCAGCAGAGAAGTTGGAGGGGCAGGGAAGCCCCAGCATTTT. Its translation is CATSREVGGAGKPQHF.

This sequence joins TRBV7-9 and TRBJ1-2, with a possible D match to TRBD1 (6 bases). V was cut by 1 base and J by 8 bases, with 23 bases left in between. The germline CDR1 and CDR2 sequences are SEHNR and FQNEAQ (reference sequence). CDR3 size: 17 residues. The CDR3 DNA sequence: TGTGCCAGCAGCTTAGATGGCAGGGGATCAACGAACGCCGGCTACACCTTC. Translated: CASSLDGRGSTNAGYTF.